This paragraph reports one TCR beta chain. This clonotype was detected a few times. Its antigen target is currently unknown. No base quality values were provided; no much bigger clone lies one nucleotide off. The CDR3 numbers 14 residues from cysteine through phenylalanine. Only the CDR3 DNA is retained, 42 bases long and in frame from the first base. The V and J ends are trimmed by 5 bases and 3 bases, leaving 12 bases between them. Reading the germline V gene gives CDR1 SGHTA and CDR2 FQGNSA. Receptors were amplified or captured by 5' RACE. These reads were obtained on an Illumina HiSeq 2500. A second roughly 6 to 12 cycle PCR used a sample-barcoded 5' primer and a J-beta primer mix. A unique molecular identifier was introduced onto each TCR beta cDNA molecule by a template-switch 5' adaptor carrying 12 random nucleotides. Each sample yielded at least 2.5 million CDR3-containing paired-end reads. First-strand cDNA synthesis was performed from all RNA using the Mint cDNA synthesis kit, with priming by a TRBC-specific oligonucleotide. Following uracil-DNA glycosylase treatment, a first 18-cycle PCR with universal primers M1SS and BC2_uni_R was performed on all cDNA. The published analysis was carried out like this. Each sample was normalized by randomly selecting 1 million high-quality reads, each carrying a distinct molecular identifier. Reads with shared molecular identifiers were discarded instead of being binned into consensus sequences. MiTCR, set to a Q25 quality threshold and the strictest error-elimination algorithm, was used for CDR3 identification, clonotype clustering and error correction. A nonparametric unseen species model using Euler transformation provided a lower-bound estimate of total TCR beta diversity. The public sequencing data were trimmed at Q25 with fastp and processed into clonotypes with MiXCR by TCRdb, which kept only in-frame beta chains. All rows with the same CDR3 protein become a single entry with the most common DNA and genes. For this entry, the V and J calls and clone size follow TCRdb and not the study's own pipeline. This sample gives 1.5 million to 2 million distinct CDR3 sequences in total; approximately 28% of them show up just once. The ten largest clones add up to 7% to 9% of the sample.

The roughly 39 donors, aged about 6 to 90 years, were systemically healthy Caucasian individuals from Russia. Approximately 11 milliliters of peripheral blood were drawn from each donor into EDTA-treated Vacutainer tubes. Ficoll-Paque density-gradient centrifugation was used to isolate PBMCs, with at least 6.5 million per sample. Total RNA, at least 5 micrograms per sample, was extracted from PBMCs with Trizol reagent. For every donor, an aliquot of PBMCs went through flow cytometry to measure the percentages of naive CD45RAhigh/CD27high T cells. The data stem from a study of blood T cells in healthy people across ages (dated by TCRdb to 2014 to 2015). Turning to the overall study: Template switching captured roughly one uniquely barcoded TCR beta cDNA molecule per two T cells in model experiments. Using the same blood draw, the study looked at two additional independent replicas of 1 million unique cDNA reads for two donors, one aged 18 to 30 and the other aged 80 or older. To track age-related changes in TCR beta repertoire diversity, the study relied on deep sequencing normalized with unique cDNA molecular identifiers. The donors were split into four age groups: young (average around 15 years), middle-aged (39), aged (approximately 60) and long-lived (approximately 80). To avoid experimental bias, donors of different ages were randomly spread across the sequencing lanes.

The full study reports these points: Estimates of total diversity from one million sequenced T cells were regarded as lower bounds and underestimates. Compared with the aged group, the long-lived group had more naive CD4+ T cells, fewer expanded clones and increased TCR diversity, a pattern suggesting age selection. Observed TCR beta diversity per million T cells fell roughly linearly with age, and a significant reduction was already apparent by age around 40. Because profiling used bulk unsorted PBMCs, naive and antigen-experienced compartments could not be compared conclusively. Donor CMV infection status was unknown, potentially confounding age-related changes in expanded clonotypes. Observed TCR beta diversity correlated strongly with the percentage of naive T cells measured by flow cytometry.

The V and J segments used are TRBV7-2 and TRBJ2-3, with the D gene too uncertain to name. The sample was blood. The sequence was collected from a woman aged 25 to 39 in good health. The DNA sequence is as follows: TGTGCCAGCAGCCCTAACGCGTATACAGATACGCAGTATTTT. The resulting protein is CASSPNAYTDTQYF.